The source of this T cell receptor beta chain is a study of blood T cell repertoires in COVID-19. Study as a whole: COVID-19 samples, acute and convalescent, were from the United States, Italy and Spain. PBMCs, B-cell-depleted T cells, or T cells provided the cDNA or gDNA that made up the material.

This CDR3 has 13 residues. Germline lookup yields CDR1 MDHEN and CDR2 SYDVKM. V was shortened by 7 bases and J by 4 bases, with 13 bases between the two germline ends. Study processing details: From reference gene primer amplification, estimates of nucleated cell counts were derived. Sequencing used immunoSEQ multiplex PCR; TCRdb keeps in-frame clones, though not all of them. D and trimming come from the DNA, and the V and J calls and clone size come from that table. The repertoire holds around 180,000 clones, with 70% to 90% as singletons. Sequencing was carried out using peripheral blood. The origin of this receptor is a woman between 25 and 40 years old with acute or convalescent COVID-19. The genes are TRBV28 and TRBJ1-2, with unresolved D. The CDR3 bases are TGTGCCAGCACCCCGGGTGTGGGCTATGGCTACACCTTC. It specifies CASTPGVGYGYTF.